This TCR beta chain derives from a study of T cell repertoires in aging, cancer and after chemotherapy. Overall study: Donors were grouped into six age bands spanning 30 or younger through 70 or older. Approximately 8 million TCR reads were in the whole dataset.

Multiplex touch-down PCR with TRB-A/B primers amplified rearranged V-D-J TRB sequences. In TCRdb, the multiplex PCR reads were re-called with MiXCR into one record per CDR3 protein. Among about 12,000 distinct CDR3 sequences listed, approximately 30% were seen once. Study-wide points: Age-matched healthy donors had significantly more diverse, less clonal blood TCR repertoires than untreated cancer patients. In cancer patients, declining TCR diversity with age involved lost richness and lost evenness.

This clonotype was recorded a few times. What it recognizes is unknown. Amplification of TCR beta used genomic DNA extracted from peripheral blood. V was shortened by 6 bases and J by 8 bases, with 16 bases between the two germline ends. CDR1 is MNHEY, CDR2 SVGAGI, per germline. This CDR3 has 13 amino acids. This clonotype was obtained from a human donor in good health. The donor label of this sample is uncertain. V usage is TRBV6-5 and J usage is TRBJ1-1; D not resolved. Sequencing was carried out using blood. CDR3 amino acids: CASSHMEVEEAFF. The CDR3 nucleotides are TGTGCCAGCAGCCACATGGAAGTAGAAGAAGCTTTCTTT.